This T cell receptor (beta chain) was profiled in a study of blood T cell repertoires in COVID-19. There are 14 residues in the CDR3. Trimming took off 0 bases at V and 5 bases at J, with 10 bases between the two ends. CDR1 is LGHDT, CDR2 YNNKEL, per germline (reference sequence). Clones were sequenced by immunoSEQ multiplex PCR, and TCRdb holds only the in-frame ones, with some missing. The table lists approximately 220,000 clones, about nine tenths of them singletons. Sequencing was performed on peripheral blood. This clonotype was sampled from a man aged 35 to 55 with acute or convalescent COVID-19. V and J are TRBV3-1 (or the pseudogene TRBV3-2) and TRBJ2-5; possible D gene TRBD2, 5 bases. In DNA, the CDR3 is TGTGCCAGCAGCCAAGAGGGAGCCTGGGAGACCCAGTACTTC. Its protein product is CASSQEGAWETQYF.